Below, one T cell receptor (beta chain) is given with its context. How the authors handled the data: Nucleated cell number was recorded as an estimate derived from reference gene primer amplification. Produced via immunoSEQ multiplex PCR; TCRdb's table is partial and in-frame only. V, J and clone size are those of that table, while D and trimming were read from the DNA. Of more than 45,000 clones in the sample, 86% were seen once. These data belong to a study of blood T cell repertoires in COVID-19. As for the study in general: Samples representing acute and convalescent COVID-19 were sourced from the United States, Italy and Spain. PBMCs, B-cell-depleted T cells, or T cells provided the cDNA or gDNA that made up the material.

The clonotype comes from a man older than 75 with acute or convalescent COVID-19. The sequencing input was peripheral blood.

CDR3 in DNA: TGTGCCAGCAGCCTCATGGCGGGGGGCCAGGAGCAGTTCTTC. Its translation: CASSLMAGGQEQFF. The rearrangement uses TRBV3-1 (or the pseudogene TRBV3-2) and TRBJ2-1; 8 bases fit TRBD2. CDR3 size: 14 residues. Germline CDR1 and CDR2: LGHDT and YNNKEL (reference sequence). The V gene end was trimmed by 4 bases and the J gene end by 10 bases; junction bases not matched to a gene: 9.